The 20 T cell receptor beta chains in this list originate from one sample, sequenced in a study of cytomegalovirus exposure and HLA in healthy donors. The PCR employed 60 Vbeta primers together with 13 Jbeta primers. Clones were sequenced by immunoSEQ multiplex PCR, and TCRdb holds only the in-frame ones, with some missing. The sample records some 150,000 clones, 64% being singletons. Sequencing was done on a sample of PBMCs. These receptors were taken from a woman between 40 and 50 years old in good health and CMV-seronegative.

The V call is TRBV29-1, the J call TRBJ2-3, with 8 bases aligning to TRBD1. Germline assignment: CDR1 SQVTM and CDR2 ANQGSEA. V shed 7 bases and J 5 bases; nucleotides not matched to a gene: 8. The CDR3 totals 13 residues. The CDR3 nucleotides read TGCAGCGCCGGACAGGGCGGACGAGATACGCAGTATTTT. This gives the protein CSAGQGGRDTQYF.

This sequence joins TRBV5-6 and TRBJ1-3, with D unresolved. CDR1 is SGHDT, CDR2 YYEEEE, per germline. The CDR3 runs to 14 residues. V gave up 3 bases and J gave up 2 bases, with 9 bases separating them. In DNA form, the CDR3 reads TGTGCCAGCAGCTCTGACTCTGCTGGAAACACCATATATTTT. Translating gives CASSSDSAGNTIYF. Filled out from reference TRBV5-6 and TRBJ1-3, the complete variable domain reads DAGVTQSPTHLIKTRGQQVTLRCSPKSGHDTVSWYQQALGQGPQFIFQYYEEEERQRGNFPDRFSGHQFPNYSSELNVNALLLGDSALYLCASSSDSAGNTIYFGEGSWLTVV.

V usage is TRBV28 and J usage is TRBJ1-4; D uncertain. The CDR3 contains 18 residues. Germline V gene sequence: CDR1 MDHEN, CDR2 SYDVKM. V lost 7 bases, J lost 8 bases, and 29 bases lay in between. CDR3 loop: CASTASLGSRSGREKLFF. In DNA, the CDR3 is TGTGCCAGCACTGCCTCATTGGGTTCCCGGTCAGGAAGGGAAAAACTGTTTTTT.

DNA of the CDR3: TGTGCCAGCAGCCGTGCAGGGGCTGAAGAGACCCAGTACTTC. Protein product: CASSRAGAEETQYF. The V call is TRBV11-2, the J call TRBJ2-5; tentative D call: TRBD1 (6 bases). V shed 5 bases and J shed 3 bases, with 13 bases lying between them. The CDR3 is 14 amino acids. CDR1 and CDR2 from the germline V gene are SGHAT and FQNNGV.

This chain links TRBV19 with TRBJ1-6; maybe TRBD1 (5 bases). V gave up 2 bases and J gave up 6 bases, with 11 bases separating them. This CDR3 is built from 15 residues. Germline CDR1 LNHDA, CDR2 SQIVND (reference sequence). The CDR3: CASSIYLGVNSPLHF. As DNA, the CDR3 is TGTGCCAGTAGTATATATTTAGGGGTTAATTCACCCCTCCACTTT.

There are a few counts of this clone. This chain joins TRBV27 and TRBJ2-4; 7 positions agree with TRBD2. The CDR3 consists of 11 residues. Germline V gene lookup returns CDR1 MNHEY and CDR2 SMNVEV (reference sequence). The junction had 1 base not matched to a gene; V was cut back by 4 bases and J by 10 bases. The CDR3 reads CASSWGGIQYF. CDR3 bases: TGTGCCAGCAGTTGGGGAGGGATTCAGTACTTC.

Concerning this clone: Other DNA sequences from this sample encode an identical CDR3 as well. The chain employs TRBV29-1 and TRBJ1-4, with D unclear. CDR3 length: 11 amino acids. From germline, CDR1 is SQVTM and CDR2 ANQGSEA. Trimming removed 2 bases at V and 4 bases at J, with 2 bases between. The CDR3, as DNA: TGCAGCGTTGAACGTAATGAAAAACTGTTTTTT. Encoded protein: CSVERNEKLFF.

The rearrangement links TRBV14 to TRBJ2-3; a weak D match, TRBD2 (5 bases). Germline V gene lookup returns CDR1 SGHDN and CDR2 FVKESK. This CDR3 contains 15 residues. The V gene lost 0 bases and the J gene lost 6 bases, with 13 bases spanning the gap. The CDR3 region is CASSQDLASTDTQYF. The CDR3, as DNA: TGTGCCAGCAGCCAAGATTTAGCGTCTACCGATACGCAGTATTTT.

This rearrangement joins TRBV5-4 to TRBJ2-6, with D hard to call. This CDR3 spans 13 amino acids. Trimming shortened V by 2 bases and J by 2 bases, and 2 bases separated the two germline ends. Per the germline V gene, CDR1 is SGHNT and CDR2 is YYREEE (reference sequence). CDR3 in amino acids: CASSFTGANVLTF. As DNA, the CDR3 is TGTGCCAGCAGCTTTACTGGGGCCAACGTCCTGACTTTC. Together with reference TRBV5-4 and TRBJ2-6, the CDR3 gives the full variable domain: ETGVTQSPTHLIKTRGQQVTLRCSSQSGHNTVSWYQQALGQGPQFIFQYYREEENGRGNFPPRFSGLQFPNYSSELNVNALELDDSALYLCASSFTGANVLTFGAGSRLTVL.

The chain combines TRBV7-2 with TRBJ1-2, with D perhaps TRBD1 (6 bases). CDR3 length: 13 amino acids. Trimming removed 1 base from V and 5 bases from J, with 8 bases in between. CDR1 SGHTA and CDR2 FQGNSA come from the germline V gene. The CDR3 spells CASSLGTVYGYTF. The CDR3 DNA is TGTGCCAGCAGCTTAGGGACAGTGTATGGCTACACCTTC.

V usage is TRBV2 and J usage is TRBJ1-2; 8 bases match TRBD1. Trimming cost V 8 bases and J 3 bases; bases outside gene matches: 8. The CDR3 consists of 14 residues. Germline-derived CDR1 and CDR2 are SNHLY and FYNNEI. The CDR3 region is CASLRQGPYYGYTF. In DNA, the CDR3 is TGTGCCAGCCTTAGACAGGGGCCTTACTATGGCTACACCTTC. Looking up the rest from reference TRBV2 and TRBJ1-2 gives the full variable domain: EPEVTQTPSHQVTQMGQEVILRCVPISNHLYFYWYRQILGQKVEFLVSFYNNEISEKSEIFDDQFSVERPDGSNFTLKIRSTKLEDSAMYFCASLRQGPYYGYTFGSGTRLTVV.

CDR3 residues: CASTHFGTGNYGYTF. The CDR3 region has the DNA TGTGCCAGCACTCACTTTGGGACAGGGAACTATGGCTACACCTTC. The chain uses TRBV4-2 and TRBJ1-2, with TRBD1 matching over 9 bases. Trimming removed 7 bases from V and 2 bases from J; junction bases left unmatched: 8. This CDR3 contains 15 residues. The germline V gene encodes CDR1 LGHNA and CDR2 YNFKEQ.

The chain uses TRBV14 and TRBJ1-2; D gene uncertain. V gave up 1 base and J gave up 8 bases, with 14 bases separating them. CDR3 length equals 14 residues. CDR1 and CDR2 from the germline V gene are SGHDN and FVKESK. The CDR3 DNA reads as TGTGCCAGCAGCCAAGCGGATCTTCCCGGGGGCTACACCTTC. Protein product: CASSQADLPGGYTF.

The V and J genes are TRBV5-1 and TRBJ2-7; TRBD1 matches 10 bases. CDR3 length: 17 residues. The germline gives CDR1 SGHRS, CDR2 YFSETQ. Trimming took 4 bases from V and 3 from J; bases not matched to a gene: 13. The CDR3 DNA is TGCGCCAGCAGCGCGGGCGGGACAGGGGTCGGAGGCTACGAGCAGTACTTC. Its protein product is CASSAGGTGVGGYEQYF. The whole variable domain, remainder taken from reference TRBV5-1 and TRBJ2-7, is KAGVTQTPRYLIKTRGQQVTLSCSPISGHRSVSWYQQTPGQGLQFLFEYFSETQRNKGNFPGRFSGRQFSNSRSEMNVSTLELGDSALYLCASSAGGTGVGGYEQYFGPGTRLTVT.

The sample holds a few counts of this clone. The chain joins TRBV9 to TRBJ1-1; D not resolved. Per the germline V gene, CDR1 is SGDLS and CDR2 is YYNGEE. The CDR3 is 17 residues long. Trimming removed 0 bases from V and 8 bases from J, with 23 bases in between. CDR3 amino acids: CASSVDPGSRTPLEAFF. CDR3 sequence (DNA): TGTGCCAGCAGCGTAGATCCCGGGAGTCGGACCCCCTTGGAAGCTTTCTTT.

The chain carries TRBV5-1 and TRBJ2-7; D is perhaps TRBD1 (6 bases). Deletions cut 4 bases from V and 3 bases from J, with 23 bases between. CDR1 and CDR2 from the germline V gene are SGHRS and YFSETQ. The CDR3 has 17 residues. The CDR3 here is CASSPRAGGAASYEQYF. The CDR3 DNA is TGCGCCAGCAGCCCAAGAGCTGGGGGCGCCGCTAGCTACGAGCAGTACTTC.

This sequence joins TRBV6-5 and TRBJ1-2, with TRBD1 matching 7 bases. This CDR3 comprises 14 residues. Germline assignment: CDR1 MNHEY and CDR2 SVGAGI. The V segment lost 6 bases and the J segment 1 base; nucleotides outside the gene matches: 5. Here the CDR3 DNA reads TGTGCCAGCAGCAACAGGGGTCGTAACTATGGCTACACCTTC. It codes for CASSNRGRNYGYTF.

V gene TRBV4-1 combines with J gene TRBJ2-5; 10 bases map to TRBD1. Germline V gene lookup returns CDR1 MGHRA and CDR2 YSYEKL. The V and J ends lost 3 bases and 5 bases, in that order; junction bases with no gene match: 3. The CDR3 extends over 14 amino acids. The CDR3 region has the DNA TGCGCCAGCAGCCAGGGACAGGGGAGTGAGACCCAGTACTTC. Translated, it gives CASSQGQGSETQYF.

The chain has TRBV6-1 and TRBJ1-1; D is perhaps TRBD1 (5 bases). The CDR3 has 15 amino acids. V was cut by 3 bases and J by 4 bases, with 15 bases left in between. CDR1 is MNHNS, CDR2 SASEGT, per germline. CDR3 in amino acids: CASSDGPGRGTEAFF. In DNA form, the CDR3 reads TGTGCCAGCAGTGATGGACCAGGGAGGGGCACTGAAGCTTTCTTT.

This clone was detected only once. J is TRBJ1-2 and V is TRBV7-9, with a weak D call TRBD1 (5 bases). This CDR3 region has 16 residues. V was clipped by 4 bases and J by 4 bases, with 19 bases between them. CDR1 is SEHNR, CDR2 FQNEAQ, per germline (reference sequence). CDR3 DNA sequence: TGTGCCAGCAGCTCCGAGACAGTCTCCCGCCCCTATGGCTACACCTTC. Translated: CASSSETVSRPYGYTF. Drawing the rest from reference TRBV7-9 and TRBJ1-2, the complete variable domain is DTGVSQNPRHKITKRGQNVTFRCDPISEHNRLYWYRQTLGQGPEFLTYFQNEAQLEKSRLLSDRFSAERPKGSFSTLEIQRTEQGDSAMYLCASSSETVSRPYGYTFGSGTRLTVV.